The clone carrying this TCR beta chain has a count of ten or more. The CDR3 is 12 residues long. Germline V gene sequence: CDR1 SEHNR, CDR2 FQNEAQ (reference sequence). Between the trimmed V and J ends, which lost 4 bases and 4 bases, there was a span of 5 bases. TCRdb passed the PCR reads through MiXCR, listing each CDR3 protein once. The repertoire holds fewer than 20,000 distinct CDR3 sequences, with over 40% as singletons. These data belong to a study of tumor-infiltrating lymphocytes in oesophageal squamous cell carcinoma. Sequencing was done on a sample of esophageal tumor tissue. This rearrangement joins TRBV7-9 to TRBJ2-1; TRBD1 is a possible D gene (5 bases). The TCR comes from a male donor with esophageal squamous cell carcinoma. Here the CDR3 reads CASSYRYNEQFF. DNA of the CDR3: TGTGCCAGCAGCTACAGGTACAATGAGCAGTTCTTC.